The present T cell receptor (beta chain) was sequenced within a study of blood T cell repertoires in COVID-19. Turning to the study itself: COVID-19 samples from acute and convalescent phases originated in the United States, Italy and Spain. T cells, B-cell-depleted T cells, or PBMCs supplied cDNA or gDNA.

In the authors' workflow: How many nucleated cells were present was estimated from reference gene primer amplification. TCRdb's copy holds only in-frame clones and misses some; the assay was immunoSEQ multiplex PCR. The D gene and trimming were derived from the DNA, and the V and J assignments and clone size from that table. Among 190,000 or so clones listed, around 84% were seen once. This sequence originates from a man aged 35 to 55 with active or convalescent COVID-19. Sequenced sample: peripheral blood.

Here the CDR3 DNA reads TGTGCCAGCAGTTTAAAGGGGGCTCATCAGCCCCAGCATTTT. Protein: CASSLKGAHQPQHF. The V gene is TRBV27, the J gene TRBJ1-5, with 7 bases lining up with TRBD1. This CDR3 contains 14 residues. Trimming took 2 bases from V and 5 from J; bases not matched to a gene: 3. CDR1 is MNHEY and CDR2 is SMNVEV in the germline V gene (reference sequence).